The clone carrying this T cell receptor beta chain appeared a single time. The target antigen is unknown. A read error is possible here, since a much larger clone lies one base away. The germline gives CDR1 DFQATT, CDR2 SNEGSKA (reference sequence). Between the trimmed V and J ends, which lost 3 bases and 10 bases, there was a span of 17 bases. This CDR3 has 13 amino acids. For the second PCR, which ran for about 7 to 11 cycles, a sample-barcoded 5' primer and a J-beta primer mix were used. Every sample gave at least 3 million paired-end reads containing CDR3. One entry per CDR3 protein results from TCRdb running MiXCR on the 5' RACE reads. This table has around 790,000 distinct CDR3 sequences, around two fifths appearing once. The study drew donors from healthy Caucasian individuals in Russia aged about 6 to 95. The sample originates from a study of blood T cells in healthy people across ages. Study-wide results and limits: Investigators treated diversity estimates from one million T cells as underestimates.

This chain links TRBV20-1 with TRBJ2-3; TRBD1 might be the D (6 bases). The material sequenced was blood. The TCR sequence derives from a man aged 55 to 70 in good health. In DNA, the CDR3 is TGCAGTGCTAGCGGGACAACTGTTGGGGCGCAGTATTTT. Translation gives CSASGTTVGAQYF.